These 24 T cell receptor beta chains were sequenced from one sample in a study of identifying expanded T cells in peripheral blood. Assay used: immunoSEQ multiplex PCR; TCRdb lists only in-frame clones, some missing. The sample contains approximately 94,000 clones, around 90% of which appear only once. The specimen was blood. The receptors derive from a person between 18 and 70 years old in good health.

V is TRBV6-1 and J is TRBJ1-6; D unresolved. V was cut by 0 bases and J by 8 bases, with 14 bases left in between. The CDR3 extends over 16 amino acids. Looked up from germline, CDR1 is MNHNS and CDR2 is SASEGT. CDR3 amino acids: CASSEAGPTGDSPLHF. The CDR3 nucleotides are TGTGCCAGCAGTGAAGCTGGGCCGACCGGTGATTCACCCCTCCACTTT.

The rearrangement joins TRBV11-2 to TRBJ2-7; perhaps TRBD2 as D (5 bases). The germline V gene encodes CDR1 SGHAT and CDR2 FQNNGV. This CDR3 region has 14 residues. V was pared by 4 bases and J by 2 bases, with 12 bases between. The CDR3 sequence: CASSSLLGAYEQYF. The CDR3 DNA follows: TGTGCCAGCAGCTCTTTACTGGGAGCCTACGAGCAGTACTTC.

The chain has TRBV2 and TRBJ1-6; D unresolved. The germline gives CDR1 SNHLY, CDR2 FYNNEI. Deletions cut 5 bases from V and 7 bases from J, with 9 bases between. The CDR3 covers 13 residues. The CDR3 region has the DNA TGTGCCAGCAGTCTAATCCTCAATTCACCCCTCCACTTT. This sequence encodes CASSLILNSPLHF. The full variable domain, rest sourced from reference TRBV2 and TRBJ1-6, is EPEVTQTPSHQVTQMGQEVILRCVPISNHLYFYWYRQILGQKVEFLVSFYNNEISEKSEIFDDQFSVERPDGSNFTLKIRSTKLEDSAMYFCASSLILNSPLHFGNGTRLTVT.

The chain recombines TRBV19 with TRBJ2-5, with 11 positions matching TRBD1. With 5 bases clipped from V and 5 bases from J, the junction kept 7 bases outside the gene matches. CDR1 and CDR2 (germline): LNHDA, SQIVND (reference sequence). The CDR3 consists of 15 residues. This CDR3 reads CASSFGTGGGETQYF. CDR3 in DNA: TGTGCCAGTAGTTTTGGGACAGGGGGTGGGGAGACCCAGTACTTC.

The rearrangement links TRBV10-3 to TRBJ2-3; no reliable D call. Germline V CDR1 and CDR2: ENHRY, SYGVKD. The CDR3 is 12 residues long. V dropped 0 bases and J dropped 6 bases, with 4 bases sitting between them. Written as DNA, the CDR3 is TGTGCCATCAGTGAGTCTGGGGATACGCAGTATTTT. Protein: CAISESGDTQYF.

This sequence joins TRBV27 and TRBJ2-7; possibly TRBD1 for D (6 bases). Per germline, CDR1 MNHEY and CDR2 SMNVEV (reference sequence). The CDR3 has 14 residues. Trimming removed 6 bases from V and 4 bases from J, with 16 bases in between. CDR3 sequence: CASSTRGPPYEQYF. Written as DNA, the CDR3 is TGTGCCAGCAGCACCAGGGGCCCCCCTTACGAGCAGTACTTC.

The V call is TRBV6-5, the J call TRBJ2-1; TRBD1 matches 7 bases. This CDR3 spans 15 amino acids. In germline, CDR1 is MNHEY, CDR2 SVGAGI. J lost 5 bases, V lost 6 bases, and 10 bases had no gene match. This CDR3 reads CASSRQGVADNEQFF. For the CDR3, the DNA is TGTGCCAGCAGCCGACAGGGTGTTGCGGACAATGAGCAGTTCTTC.

This clone was seen only once. V and J are TRBV6-1 and TRBJ1-3; no reliable D call. The CDR3 runs to 17 residues. Germline lookup yields CDR1 MNHNS and CDR2 SASEGT. V was cut by 2 bases and J by 0 bases, with 14 bases left in between. The chain's CDR3 is CASSETAAYYSGNTIYF. CDR3 nucleotide sequence: TGTGCCAGCAGTGAAACGGCAGCCTATTACTCTGGAAACACCATATATTTT.

This chain connects TRBV28 to TRBJ2-1; TRBD2 agrees at 9 bases. V dropped 6 bases and J dropped 9; count of bases not matched to a gene: 9. This CDR3 spans 14 amino acids. Germline V gene data show CDR1 as MDHEN and CDR2 as SYDVKM. The CDR3 loop reads CASRDSGRGAEQFF. The DNA for the CDR3 is TGTGCCAGCAGGGATAGCGGGAGAGGCGCTGAGCAGTTCTTC.

This chain connects TRBV18 to TRBJ2-3, with TRBD1 identical over 8 bases. Germline CDR1 KGHSH, CDR2 LQKENI. This CDR3 contains 15 residues. V trimming: 3 bases; J trimming: 2 bases; junction bases outside the gene matches: 4. CDR3 amino acids: CASSPGQGLTDTQYF. For the CDR3, the DNA is TGTGCCAGCTCACCTGGACAGGGCCTCACAGATACGCAGTATTTT.

The chain joins TRBV30 to TRBJ1-2, with 9 bases identical to TRBD1. The V gene's germline CDR1 is GTSNPN and CDR2 SVGIG (reference sequence). This CDR3 has 14 amino acids. V lost 4 bases, J lost 4 bases, and 7 bases stayed unmatched. CDR3 sequence (DNA): TGTGCCTGGACAAGACAGGGGGTGGCCTATGGCTACACCTTC. Translated, it gives CAWTRQGVAYGYTF.

The gene calls are TRBV7-9 and TRBJ2-3; D unresolved. Germline assignment: CDR1 SEHNR and CDR2 FQNEAQ (reference sequence). The ends were cut back, 5 bases at V and 5 bases at J, with 14 bases in the middle. This CDR3 contains 14 residues. For the CDR3, the DNA is TGTGCCAGCAGCATAAGGACGGAGAGAGATACGCAGTATTTT. Its protein product is CASSIRTERDTQYF.

This chain links TRBV6-6 with TRBJ2-7; 10 bases are shared with TRBD1. V gave up 6 bases and J gave up 5 bases; unmatched junction bases: 4. Germline CDR1 MNHNY, CDR2 SVGAGI (reference sequence). There are 13 residues in the CDR3. CDR3 DNA sequence: TGTGCCAGCAGACGGGACAGGGGCCACGAGCAGTACTTC. Encoded protein: CASRRDRGHEQYF.

The V and J genes are TRBV6-6 and TRBJ2-3; D tentatively fits TRBD1 or TRBD2 (5 bases each). The germline V gene has CDR1 MNHNY and CDR2 SVGAGI (reference sequence). The V end lost 6 bases, the J end lost 4 bases, and 17 bases lay between the germline ends. This CDR3 region has 15 residues. The CDR3 region has the DNA TGTGCCAGCAGCCGCACCGGGACCCCCCCAGATACGCAGTATTTT. This gives the protein CASSRTGTPPDTQYF.

The J gene is TRBJ2-7, the V gene TRBV6-5; maybe TRBD1 (5 bases). Germline CDR1 is MNHEY and CDR2 is SVGAGI. The CDR3 extends over 14 amino acids. Trimming took 2 bases from V and 4 from J, leaving 12 bases between them. The CDR3 region is CASSYGRVDYEQYF. Written as DNA, the CDR3 is TGTGCCAGCAGTTACGGCAGGGTGGATTACGAGCAGTACTTC.

V is TRBV4-1 and J is TRBJ1-1; D ambiguous. Germline V gene sequence: CDR1 MGHRA, CDR2 YSYEKL. The CDR3 is 15 residues long. V lost 4 bases and J lost 5, with 17 bases in between. CDR3 region: CASSPTPGTRTEAFF. As DNA, the CDR3 is TGCGCCAGCAGCCCTACTCCGGGCACGAGAACTGAAGCTTTCTTT.

V is TRBV7-2 and J is TRBJ2-3, with TRBD2 identical over 9 bases. The CDR3 has 15 amino acids. CDR1 is SGHTA, CDR2 FQGNSA, per germline. V shed 8 bases, J shed 5 bases, and the junction held 11 bases outside the gene matches. In DNA, the CDR3 is TGTGCCAGCGTACCTGGCGGGAGGGGTCAAGATACGCAGTATTTT. Residues: CASVPGGRGQDTQYF.

The J gene is TRBJ2-2, the V gene TRBV9; no reliable D call. CDR1 is SGDLS and CDR2 is YYNGEE in the germline V gene. The CDR3 consists of 14 residues. Trimming cost V 3 bases and J 2 bases, with 8 bases left between them. CDR3 nucleotide sequence: TGTGCCAGCAGCGCCCGGATAAACACCGGGGAGCTGTTTTTT. This encodes CASSARINTGELFF.

This chain joins TRBV6-6 and TRBJ1-1; TRBD1 is a possible D gene (6 bases). Trimming removed 2 bases from V and 2 bases from J, with 9 bases in between. CDR3 length equals 14 residues. Germline CDR1 and CDR2: MNHNY and SVGAGI (reference sequence). The CDR3 DNA sequence: TGTGCCAGCAGTTACGGACAGCTAAACACTGAAGCTTTCTTT. Translated, it gives CASSYGQLNTEAFF.

V usage is TRBV5-1 and J usage is TRBJ1-1, with a weak D call TRBD1 (5 bases). Trimming took 6 bases from V and 1 from J, leaving 16 bases between them. Looked up from germline, CDR1 is SGHRS and CDR2 is YFSETQ. This CDR3 comprises 15 residues. The CDR3 DNA reads TGCGCCAGCAATCGAATGGGGGACCCGAACACTGAAGCTTTCTTT. This gives the protein CASNRMGDPNTEAFF.

The chain links TRBV19 to TRBJ2-2; maybe TRBD2 (6 bases). The CDR3 has 15 amino acids. V gave up 4 bases and J gave up 3 bases, with 12 bases separating them. The V gene's germline CDR1 is LNHDA and CDR2 SQIVND (reference sequence). The CDR3 DNA reads as TGTGCCAGTAGTAGCGAGCGGGCATACACCGGGGAGCTGTTTTTT. Protein product: CASSSERAYTGELFF.

This clone has just one count. The genes are TRBV18 and TRBJ1-5; perhaps TRBD1 as D (5 bases). The CDR3 is 15 amino acids. Per germline, CDR1 KGHSH and CDR2 LQKENI. V was shortened by 3 bases and J by 5 bases, with 14 bases between the two germline ends. CDR3 sequence reads: CASSPSPDSYQPQHF. The CDR3 region has the DNA TGTGCCAGCTCACCGAGTCCTGACAGCTATCAGCCCCAGCATTTT.

J is TRBJ1-1 and V is TRBV18; no clear D. CDR3 length: 15 residues. CDR1 and CDR2 (germline): KGHSH, LQKENI. V was shortened by 4 bases and J by 1 base, with 13 bases between the two germline ends. CDR3 in amino acids: CASSRTFGENTEAFF. In DNA, the CDR3 is TGTGCCAGCTCACGAACTTTCGGCGAGAACACTGAAGCTTTCTTT.

The genes are TRBV5-1 and TRBJ1-2, with D possibly matching TRBD1 (6 bases). The CDR3 length is 15 residues. CDR1 SGHRS and CDR2 YFSETQ come from the germline V gene. Between the trimmed V and J ends, which lost 0 bases and 4 bases, there was a span of 13 bases. The CDR3 is CASSLDPTGTYGYTF. Written as DNA, the CDR3 is TGCGCCAGCAGCTTGGATCCTACAGGGACCTATGGCTACACCTTC.